One sample yielded the 23 T cell receptor beta chains listed below, sequenced in a study of cytomegalovirus exposure and HLA in healthy donors. The PCR contained 60 Vbeta and 13 Jbeta primers. Profiling relied on immunoSEQ multiplex PCR, and the TCRdb table lists in-frame clones only, not all of them. The sample yields about 160,000 clones, 70% to 80% seen once. The sample comprised PBMCs. All receptors come from a man over 45 in good health and CMV-seropositive.

The chain recombines TRBV7-2 with TRBJ2-5, with a possible D match to TRBD1 (5 bases). V lost 1 base, J lost 7 bases, and 16 bases lay in between. Germline CDR1 SGHTA, CDR2 FQGNSA. The CDR3 is made up of 15 amino acids. The CDR3 loop reads CASSLGTTGYGTQYF. CDR3 sequence (DNA): TGTGCCAGCAGCTTAGGGACAACTGGGTATGGGACCCAGTACTTC.

This sequence joins TRBV9 and TRBJ2-3; 9 nucleotides match TRBD2. The CDR3 spans 16 residues. Germline V gene data show CDR1 as SGDLS and CDR2 as YYNGEE. V was clipped by 4 bases and J by 3 bases; unmatched bases: 9. CDR3 protein: CASSPGSGGHTDTQYF. The CDR3 nucleotides read TGTGCCAGCAGCCCGGGAAGCGGGGGGCATACAGATACGCAGTATTTT.

Written as DNA, the CDR3 is TGTGCCTGGAGTGTACTAAGGTCCGGGGAGCTGTTTTTT. Translated, it gives CAWSVLRSGELFF. This chain links TRBV30 with TRBJ2-2; no definite D call. The CDR3 has 13 residues. Germline assignment: CDR1 GTSNPN and CDR2 SVGIG (reference sequence). V lost 0 bases to trimming and J lost 6 bases, with 8 bases between them.

The chain employs TRBV18 and TRBJ2-1; 9 bases are shared with TRBD1. Germline-derived CDR1 and CDR2 are KGHSH and LQKENI. The junction had 4 bases not matched to a gene; V was cut back by 0 bases and J by 7 bases. This CDR3 comprises 15 residues. The CDR3 loop reads CASSPPNRGLNEQFF. CDR3 nucleotides: TGTGCCAGCTCACCACCGAACAGGGGGCTAAATGAGCAGTTCTTC.

The chain combines TRBV10-3 with TRBJ2-1; D not certain. Trimming shortened V by 10 bases and J by 5 bases, and 18 bases separated the two germline ends. The CDR3 covers 14 residues. Germline V gene data show CDR1 as ENHRY and CDR2 as SYGVKD. CDR3 DNA: TGTGCCACCCACTCGCAACGGTCGCACAATGAGCAGTTCTTC. It translates to CATHSQRSHNEQFF.

This clone was observed a single time. This sequence joins TRBV5-8 and TRBJ1-5, with a possible D match to TRBD1 (6 bases). There are 14 residues in the CDR3. The V end lost 2 bases, the J end lost 3 bases, and 9 bases lay between the germline ends. Germline V gene lookup returns CDR1 SGHTS and CDR2 YDEGEE. CDR3 nucleotide sequence: TGTGCCAGCAGCTTCGGGGGGGCCAATCAGCCCCAGCATTTT. This encodes CASSFGGANQPQHF.

The V call is TRBV5-1, the J call TRBJ1-3; TRBD1 matches at 7 bases. The V and J ends lost 2 bases and 3 bases, in that order; junction bases with no gene match: 2. Looked up from germline, CDR1 is SGHRS and CDR2 is YFSETQ. There are 14 residues in the CDR3. Here the CDR3 DNA reads TGCGCCAGCAGCTTATACAGGGGTGGAAACACCATATATTTT. As protein: CASSLYRGGNTIYF. The full variable domain, rest sourced from reference TRBV5-1 and TRBJ1-3, is KAGVTQTPRYLIKTRGQQVTLSCSPISGHRSVSWYQQTPGQGLQFLFEYFSETQRNKGNFPGRFSGRQFSNSRSEMNVSTLELGDSALYLCASSLYRGGNTIYFGEGSWLTVV.

The chain is built from TRBV11-2 and TRBJ2-7; D gene uncertain. Trimming removed 0 bases at V and 0 bases at J, with 9 bases between. CDR3 size: 15 residues. Per germline, CDR1 SGHAT and CDR2 FQNNGV. The CDR3 spells CASSLEPDSSYEQYF. CDR3 DNA sequence: TGTGCCAGCAGCTTAGAACCCGATAGCTCCTACGAGCAGTACTTC.

This chain uses TRBV5-6 with TRBJ1-1; maybe TRBD1 (6 bases). CDR3 size: 14 residues. Trimming pared 4 bases from V and 0 bases from J, leaving 10 bases between. Germline loops: CDR1 SGHDT, CDR2 YYEEEE. The CDR3 spells CASSIQGLNTEAFF. CDR3 DNA sequence: TGTGCCAGCAGCATACAGGGTCTGAACACTGAAGCTTTCTTT.

V is TRBV5-6 and J is TRBJ1-3; maybe TRBD1 (6 bases). Germline lookup yields CDR1 SGHDT and CDR2 YYEEEE. This CDR3 is built from 15 residues. The V gene lost 4 bases and the J gene lost 0 bases, with 11 bases spanning the gap. The CDR3 coding sequence is TGTGCCAGCAGCGCCACAGGGCGCTCTGGAAACACCATATATTTT. Protein sequence: CASSATGRSGNTIYF.

The chain has TRBV4-3 and TRBJ1-4, with 9 bases identical to TRBD1. Germline V gene sequence: CDR1 LGHNA, CDR2 YSLEER. Trimming removed 2 bases from V and 6 bases from J; junction bases left unmatched: 7. This CDR3 spans 16 amino acids. Here the CDR3 reads CASSQTPGTGHEKLFF. CDR3 nucleotides: TGCGCCAGCAGCCAAACCCCCGGGACAGGGCATGAAAAACTGTTTTTT.

This chain links TRBV11-2 with TRBJ1-1; TRBD1 matches at 8 bases. The CDR3 has 13 amino acids. Trimming cost V 5 bases and J 9 bases; bases outside gene matches: 8. Germline V gene lookup returns CDR1 SGHAT and CDR2 FQNNGV. CDR3 sequence: CASSPHRGEKAFF. The CDR3, as DNA: TGTGCCAGCAGCCCCCACAGGGGGGAGAAAGCTTTCTTT.

This clone was observed a few times. The chain combines TRBV5-4 with TRBJ1-5; no reliable D call. Germline V gene data show CDR1 as SGHNT and CDR2 as YYREEE (reference sequence). V was cut by 1 base and J by 0 bases, with 14 bases left in between. The CDR3 runs to 17 residues. The CDR3 DNA reads as TGTGCCAGCAGCTTGAAAACAGATTCCAATAGCAATCAGCCCCAGCATTTT. Translated, it gives CASSLKTDSNSNQPQHF.

The chain has TRBV2 and TRBJ1-6, with D possibly TRBD1 on 6 matching bases. The V end lost 5 bases, the J end lost 1 base, and 15 bases lay between the germline ends. This CDR3 comprises 17 residues. Germline CDR1 is SNHLY and CDR2 is FYNNEI. CDR3 nucleotide sequence: TGTGCCAGCAGTTTAAACAGGGTTCGTTCCTATAATTCACCCCTCCACTTT. It encodes CASSLNRVRSYNSPLHF.

This rearrangement joins TRBV18 to TRBJ1-4, with D possibly TRBD1 on 6 matching bases. This CDR3 is 14 amino acids long. The germline CDR1 and CDR2 sequences are KGHSH and LQKENI. V lost 6 bases and J lost 12, with 20 bases in between. The CDR3 spells CASSLDQGRVELFF. The CDR3, as DNA: TGTGCCAGCTCCCTGGATCAGGGGCGTGTAGAACTGTTTTTT. The full variable domain, rest sourced from reference TRBV18 and TRBJ1-4, is NAGVMQNPRHLVRRRGQEARLRCSPMKGHSHVYWYRQLPEEGLKFMVYLQKENIIDESGMPKERFSAEFPKEGPSILRIQQVVRGDSAAYFCASSLDQGRVELFFGSGTQLSVL.

This chain joins TRBV18 and TRBJ1-5; TRBD1 might be the D (5 bases). The CDR3 loop spans 15 amino acids. Between the trimmed V and J ends, which lost 3 bases and 5 bases, there was a span of 14 bases. Germline V gives CDR1 KGHSH, CDR2 LQKENI. CDR3 amino acids: CASSPGQGKDQPQHF. The CDR3 bases are TGTGCCAGCTCACCGGGGCAGGGAAAGGATCAGCCCCAGCATTTT. The complete variable domain, with remaining parts taken from reference TRBV18 and TRBJ1-5, reads NAGVMQNPRHLVRRRGQEARLRCSPMKGHSHVYWYRQLPEEGLKFMVYLQKENIIDESGMPKERFSAEFPKEGPSILRIQQVVRGDSAAYFCASSPGQGKDQPQHFGDGTRLSIL.

The chain has TRBV27 and TRBJ2-5, with 8 bases matching TRBD2. The J call may be wrong; the DNA end is better matched by TRBJ2-7. CDR1 and CDR2 from the germline V gene are MNHEY and SMNVEV (reference sequence). CDR3 length: 14 amino acids. CDR3 bases: TGTGCCAGCAGTTTAGGTGGCGGGGGGAACGAGCAGTACTTC. Its translation is CASSLGGGGNEQYF.

The J gene is TRBJ1-4, the V gene TRBV15; 7 bases align to TRBD1. V lost 5 bases and J lost 8; bases outside the gene matches: 11. The length of the CDR3 is 15 residues. Germline V lookup: CDR1 LNHNV, CDR2 YYDKDF (reference sequence). The CDR3 bases are TGTGCCACCAGCCGACCACAGGGGAGTTCCGAAAAACTGTTTTTT. The encoded protein is CATSRPQGSSEKLFF.

In regard to this clone: This sample includes further DNA sequences coding for the same CDR3. The chain links TRBV9 to TRBJ2-1, with TRBD2 identical over 10 bases. V shed 0 bases, J shed 1 base, and the junction held 4 bases outside the gene matches. The CDR3 covers 17 residues. Germline V gene lookup returns CDR1 SGDLS and CDR2 YYNGEE. DNA of the CDR3: TGTGCCAGCAGCGTAGGGACTAGCGGAGGTTCCTACAATGAGCAGTTCTTC. Translating it yields CASSVGTSGGSYNEQFF.

The genes are TRBV7-3 and TRBJ2-1; 10 bases agree with TRBD1. Germline trimming cut 5 bases from V and 9 bases from J; bases unmatched to any gene: 7. Germline CDR1 and CDR2: SGHTA and FQGTGA. The CDR3 spans 14 residues. The chain's CDR3 is CASSRTGTGAEQFF. In DNA form, the CDR3 reads TGTGCCAGCAGCCGAACCGGGACAGGGGCTGAGCAGTTCTTC.

This clone was counted only a few times. The J gene is TRBJ2-3, the V gene TRBV11-3, with 9 bases identical to TRBD2. Germline lookup yields CDR1 SGHNT and CDR2 YENEEA. V shed 2 bases and J 5 bases; nucleotides not matched to a gene: 5. CDR3 size: 15 residues. CDR3 amino acids: CASSLSLAGQDTQYF. CDR3 bases: TGTGCCAGCAGCTTAAGTCTAGCGGGGCAAGATACGCAGTATTTT.

A remark on this clone: Sequence at one end of the junction differs from germline and may be a read error. This sequence joins TRBV27 and TRBJ1-1; D is uncertain. The CDR3 has 13 amino acids. Germline CDR1 reads MNHEY; CDR2 reads SMNVEV (reference sequence). The CDR3 sequence is CARSLRADTEAFF. CDR3 bases: TGTGCCCGCAGTTTGAGGGCCGACACTGAAGCTTTCTTT.

This sequence joins TRBV6-5 and TRBJ1-1, with D maybe TRBD1 (5 bases). The CDR3 length is 12 residues. Germline CDR1 is MNHEY and CDR2 is SVGAGI. The CDR3 region has the DNA TGTGCTTCGCGACAGTTGAACACTGAAGCTTTCTTT. Translation: CASRQLNTEAFF.